This record concerns one T cell receptor (beta chain) sequence. The target antigen is unknown. This CDR3 has 15 amino acids. V shed 5 bases and J shed 1 base, with 15 bases lying between them. The germline V gene has CDR1 SGHRS and CDR2 YFSETQ. The record originates from a study of cytomegalovirus exposure and HLA in healthy donors. Whole-study results and caveats: It was reported in a later analysis that an Asian-associated ancestry cluster showed fewer N-insertions than the approximately 700-donor mean. Owing to their indistinguishability, certain V segments, notably TRBV6-2 and TRBV6-3, were excluded.

Vbeta (60) and Jbeta (13) primers were used in the PCR. Using immunoSEQ multiplex PCR, the repertoire was profiled, and TCRdb retains in-frame clones only, with some absent. The table includes more than 100,000 clones, 75% to 90% detected once. The chain recombines TRBV5-1 with TRBJ2-5; D perhaps matches TRBD1 (6 bases). The receptor was derived from a man aged 25 to 40 in good health and CMV-seronegative. The sequenced sample consisted of PBMCs. The CDR3 DNA reads TGCGCCAGCAGTTTCTCAAACAGGGCCCAAGAGACCCAGTACTTC. Translating it yields CASSFSNRAQETQYF. The full variable domain, its missing parts supplied by reference TRBV5-1 and TRBJ2-5, is KAGVTQTPRYLIKTRGQQVTLSCSPISGHRSVSWYQQTPGQGLQFLFEYFSETQRNKGNFPGRFSGRQFSNSRSEMNVSTLELGDSALYLCASSFSNRAQETQYFGPGTRLLVL.